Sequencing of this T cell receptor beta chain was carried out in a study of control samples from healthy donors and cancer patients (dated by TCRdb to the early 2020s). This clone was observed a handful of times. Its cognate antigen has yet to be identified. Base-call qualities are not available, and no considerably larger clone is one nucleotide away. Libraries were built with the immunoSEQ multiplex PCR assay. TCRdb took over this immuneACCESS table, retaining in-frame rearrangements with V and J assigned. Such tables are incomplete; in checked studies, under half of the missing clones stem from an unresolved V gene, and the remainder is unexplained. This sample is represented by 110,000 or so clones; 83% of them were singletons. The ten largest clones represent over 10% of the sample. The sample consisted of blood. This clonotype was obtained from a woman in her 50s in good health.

The DNA sequence follows: TGTGCCAGCAGTGAACTGAGGTCCGGGGAGCTGTTTTTT. Its protein is CASSELRSGELFF. The sequence joins TRBV6-1 to TRBJ2-2, with no D gene named confidently. CDR1 and CDR2, per the germline V gene, are MNHNS and SASEGT. Trimming at the junction amounts to 2 bases on V and 6 bases on J, and the germline ends lie 7 bases apart. The CDR3 has 13 amino acids, counting the end cysteine and phenylalanine. The only DNA kept is the CDR3, 39 bases in frame from the first base.